The 29 T cell receptor beta chains listed next were all sequenced from one sample in a study of cytomegalovirus exposure and HLA in healthy donors (dated by TCRdb to the late 2010s). Library creation used the immunoSEQ multiplex PCR assay. For the multiplex PCR, a mixture combining 60 forward primers for TCR Vbeta segments and 13 reverse primers for TCR Jbeta segments was used. This is the immuneACCESS table as TCRdb keeps it, with only in-frame sequences that have V and J called. A part of the clones is gone; compared with another copy, unresolved V genes explain less than half, and the rest is unexplained. The sample table shows some 110,000 clones, and 80% are seen once. The biggest ten clones account for 6.9% of the sample. The sequenced sample consisted of PBMCs. The receptors here all came from a man between 25 and 39 years old in good health and CMV-seropositive.

CDR3 region: CASGWDRGIDQPQHF. In DNA, the CDR3 is TGTGCTAGTGGATGGGACAGAGGTATCGATCAGCCCCAGCATTTT. The chain couples TRBV12-5 to TRBJ1-5; TRBD1 matches at 7 bases. The length of the CDR3 is 15 residues. V dropped 6 bases and J dropped 5; count of bases not matched to a gene: 10. In germline, CDR1 is LGHNT, CDR2 FRNRAP.

A remark on this clone: An end of the junction differs from the germline gene, which may be a read error. The chain recombines TRBV4-1 with TRBJ1-4; TRBD1 matches 11 bases. The CDR3 covers 18 residues. Germline CDR1 MGHRA, CDR2 YSYEKL. The CDR3 coding sequence is TGCGCCGGCAGCAGCCAAGTTCGGACAGGGGGCGAGAATGAAAAACTGTTTTTT. Residues: CAGSSQVRTGGENEKLFF.

This rearrangement joins TRBV16 to TRBJ2-7, with 9 bases that match TRBD2. V lost 1 base and J lost 4; bases outside the gene matches: 8. Per the germline V gene, CDR1 is KGHSY and CDR2 is FQNENV. This CDR3 contains 16 residues. The chain's CDR3 is CASSQFRLAGSYEQYF. The CDR3 DNA reads as TGTGCCAGCAGCCAATTTAGGCTAGCGGGAAGTTACGAGCAGTACTTC.

The rearrangement links TRBV29-1 to TRBJ2-3, with TRBD2 identical over 11 bases. There are 17 residues in the CDR3. V lost 4 bases and J lost 1; bases outside the gene matches: 10. Germline-derived CDR1 and CDR2 are SQVTM and ANQGSEA. CDR3 DNA: TGCAGCGTTGGGGGGATGTCGACTAGCGGGGGCACAGATACGCAGTATTTT. This sequence encodes CSVGGMSTSGGTDTQYF.

This clone was counted between two and nine times. The chain uses TRBV5-4 and TRBJ1-2; 8 nucleotides agree with TRBD1. V was clipped by 4 bases and J by 2 bases; unmatched bases: 4. This CDR3 spans 14 amino acids. Germline V gene lookup returns CDR1 SGHNT and CDR2 YYREEE (reference sequence). The CDR3 DNA is TGTGCCAGCAGCAGGACAGGGATGAACTATGGCTACACCTTC. It yields the protein CASSRTGMNYGYTF.

This clone showed up just a few times. The rearrangement joins TRBV16 to TRBJ1-5; D not certain. The CDR3 contains 15 residues. Looked up from germline, CDR1 is KGHSY and CDR2 is FQNENV. Trimming removed 2 bases at V and 4 bases at J, with 12 bases between. CDR3 sequence reads: CASSQRGFANQPQHF. The CDR3 coding sequence is TGTGCCAGCAGCCAACGCGGGTTTGCAAATCAGCCCCAGCATTTT.

This rearrangement joins TRBV6-6 to TRBJ1-2; D perhaps matches TRBD1 (6 bases). Germline V CDR1 and CDR2: MNHNY, SVGAGI (reference sequence). The ends were cut back, 5 bases at V and 4 bases at J, with 11 bases in the middle. This CDR3 is built from 13 residues. The CDR3 region is CASSAGQIYGYTF. In DNA form, the CDR3 reads TGTGCCAGCAGTGCTGGACAGATCTATGGCTACACCTTC.

This sequence joins TRBV6-1 and TRBJ2-7, with a tentative D call TRBD2 (5 bases). CDR1 is MNHNS and CDR2 is SASEGT in the germline V gene. The CDR3 consists of 13 residues. The V end lost 6 bases, the J end lost 6 bases, and 15 bases lay between the germline ends. DNA for the CDR3: TGTGCCAGCAGCTACCCCGGGGATACCGAGCAGTACTTC. Translated: CASSYPGDTEQYF.

The chain links TRBV6-1 to TRBJ1-6; D unclear. Germline V gene sequence: CDR1 MNHNS, CDR2 SASEGT. This CDR3 region has 13 residues. V was cut by 4 bases and J by 7 bases, with 8 bases left in between. The CDR3 sequence: CASSVENNSPLHF. Written as DNA, the CDR3 is TGTGCCAGCAGTGTGGAGAACAATTCACCCCTCCACTTT.

The chain uses TRBV2 and TRBJ2-7; TRBD2 matches 7 bases. J was trimmed by 5 bases and V by 1 base; bases with no gene match: 8. The CDR3 extends over 15 amino acids. Germline assignment: CDR1 SNHLY and CDR2 FYNNEI. The CDR3, as DNA: TGTGCCAGCAGTGAAGGGGGGAGGGGTCAGCACGAGCAGTACTTC. It translates to CASSEGGRGQHEQYF.

This sequence joins TRBV28 and TRBJ1-4, with D tentatively TRBD1 (5 bases). This CDR3 is built from 17 residues. CDR1 is MDHEN and CDR2 is SYDVKM in the germline V gene. The V end was cut by 4 bases, the J end by 2 bases, with 17 bases between. This CDR3 reads CASSSGGTQETNEKLFF. CDR3 sequence (DNA): TGTGCCAGCAGTTCCGGGGGAACACAAGAGACTAATGAAAAACTGTTTTTT.

This chain links TRBV6-1 with TRBJ1-2; the match to TRBD1 covers 11 bases. V shed 9 bases, J shed 7 bases, and the junction held 10 bases outside the gene matches. The CDR3 runs 14 residues. Germline V gene data show CDR1 as MNHNS and CDR2 as SASEGT. CDR3 amino acids: CASNIGQGARGYTF. The DNA of the CDR3 is TGTGCCAGTAACATCGGACAGGGGGCACGTGGCTACACCTTC.

This chain uses TRBV12-5 with TRBJ2-7, with D perhaps matching TRBD2 (5 bases). The germline V gene has CDR1 LGHNT and CDR2 FRNRAP. V gave up 6 bases and J gave up 8 bases, with 20 bases separating them. This CDR3 spans 14 amino acids. CDR3 sequence (DNA): TGTGCTAGTGGAGTAGGAGAGGGCGGGCCCCAGCAGTACTTC. Translated, it gives CASGVGEGGPQQYF.

The CDR3 is CASSGDRASYGYTF. In DNA form, the CDR3 reads TGTGCCAGCAGCGGGGACAGGGCCTCATATGGCTACACCTTC. V usage is TRBV6-1 and J usage is TRBJ1-2; TRBD1 agrees at 9 bases. CDR1 and CDR2 (germline): MNHNS, SASEGT. J gave up 5 bases and V 6 bases, and 7 bases lay outside the gene matches. The CDR3 is made up of 14 amino acids.

The chain employs TRBV2 and TRBJ2-7, with D possibly matching TRBD2 (6 bases). Germline V CDR1 and CDR2: SNHLY, FYNNEI. This CDR3 contains 12 residues. V shed 6 bases and J shed 4 bases, with 10 bases lying between them. CDR3 sequence (DNA): TGTGCCAGCAGCGCGGGGACGTACGAGCAGTACTTC. Its protein product is CASSAGTYEQYF.

This clone was counted between two and nine times. The chain has TRBV5-4 and TRBJ1-2, with 7 positions matching TRBD1. This CDR3 comprises 13 residues. The junction had 5 bases not matched to a gene; V was cut back by 4 bases and J by 5 bases. Germline CDR1 SGHNT, CDR2 YYREEE (reference sequence). The CDR3 loop reads CASSPGQVYGYTF. In nucleotides, the CDR3 is TGTGCCAGCAGCCCCGGACAGGTGTATGGCTACACCTTC. The complete variable domain, with remaining parts taken from reference TRBV5-4 and TRBJ1-2, reads ETGVTQSPTHLIKTRGQQVTLRCSSQSGHNTVSWYQQALGQGPQFIFQYYREEENGRGNFPPRFSGLQFPNYSSELNVNALELDDSALYLCASSPGQVYGYTFGSGTRLTVV.

CDR3 DNA: TGCGCCAGCAGCCAAGATCCAGGGACAAGCGTTAAGTTTAAGCAGTTCTTC. It specifies CASSQDPGTSVKFKQFF. V usage is TRBV4-1 and J usage is TRBJ2-1; TRBD1 is a possible D gene (6 bases). CDR1 and CDR2 from the germline V gene are MGHRA and YSYEKL. V gave up 0 bases and J gave up 11 bases, with 23 bases separating them. This CDR3 contains 17 residues.

This clone was observed a handful of times. Within the sample, other DNA sequences also encode this same CDR3. The rearrangement joins TRBV28 to TRBJ1-6, with TRBD1 as a possible D gene (6 bases). CDR1 is MDHEN and CDR2 is SYDVKM in the germline V gene. The ends were cut back, 2 bases at V and 9 bases at J, with 11 bases in the middle. This CDR3 spans 14 amino acids. Here the CDR3 reads CASSLQGRASPLHF. Here the CDR3 DNA reads TGTGCCAGCAGTTTACAGGGGAGGGCTTCACCCCTCCACTTT.

The rearrangement links TRBV6-5 to TRBJ1-2; D possibly corresponds to TRBD1 (5 bases). The length of the CDR3 is 13 residues. Trimming stripped 2 bases from V and 6 bases from J, with 10 bases between. Germline V gives CDR1 MNHEY, CDR2 SVGAGI. The CDR3 region is CASSYGRVNGYTF. CDR3 DNA sequence: TGTGCCAGCAGTTACGGCAGGGTCAATGGCTACACCTTC.

This clone has just one count. The chain uses TRBV29-1 and TRBJ2-6; no clear D. Germline V gives CDR1 SQVTM, CDR2 ANQGSEA. The CDR3 is 13 amino acids. V was cut by 7 bases and J by 0 bases, with 7 bases left in between. CDR3 in DNA: TGCAGCGCCAGTTACTCTGGGGCCAACGTCCTGACTTTC. It specifies CSASYSGANVLTF.

V is TRBV6-4 and J is TRBJ2-3, with 10 bases identical to TRBD2. In germline, CDR1 is MRHNA, CDR2 SNTAGT. The CDR3 sequence is 15 residues long. J gave up 4 bases and V 6 bases, and 7 bases lay outside the gene matches. CDR3 protein: CASRASGGASDTQYF. CDR3 nucleotide sequence: TGTGCCAGCAGAGCCAGCGGGGGGGCTTCAGATACGCAGTATTTT.

With respect to this clone: The sample holds other DNA sequences that translate to the same CDR3. This rearrangement joins TRBV14 to TRBJ1-1, with D tentatively TRBD1 (6 bases). V was cut by 5 bases and J by 1 base, with 8 bases left in between. The germline gives CDR1 SGHDN, CDR2 FVKESK. The CDR3 is 13 residues long. The CDR3 DNA reads as TGTGCCAGCAGCTTACAGGGGAACACTGAAGCTTTCTTT. Its translation is CASSLQGNTEAFF.

This clone was seen more than once but under ten times. The rearrangement joins TRBV10-1 to TRBJ2-5, with TRBD2 matching over 11 bases. The CDR3 runs 17 residues. Germline CDR1 reads WNHNN; CDR2 reads SYGVQD (reference sequence). The trim removed 0 bases at V and 9 bases at J, leaving 12 bases unmatched. The CDR3 coding sequence is TGCGCCAGCAGTGAGTCCGGCCCTACTAGCGGGGGTGGGGCCCAGTACTTC. Amino acids: CASSESGPTSGGGAQYF.

The rearrangement links TRBV4-2 to TRBJ2-2, with D possibly being TRBD2 (5 bases). CDR1 is LGHNA and CDR2 is YNFKEQ in the germline V gene. Trimming shortened V by 0 bases and J by 1 base, and 9 bases separated the two germline ends. This CDR3 is built from 16 residues. CDR3 protein: CASSQESSQNTGELFF. The CDR3 coding sequence is TGTGCCAGCAGCCAAGAATCTAGCCAGAACACCGGGGAGCTGTTTTTT.

V is TRBV15 and J is TRBJ2-7; TRBD2 matches at 8 bases. CDR1 is LNHNV and CDR2 is YYDKDF in the germline V gene (reference sequence). J gave up 0 bases and V 4 bases, and 8 bases lay outside the gene matches. The CDR3 runs to 16 residues. CDR3 amino acids: CATSTRGGHLSYEQYF. The CDR3 region has the DNA TGTGCCACCAGCACCCGGGGGGGCCACCTCTCCTACGAGCAGTACTTC.

This clone was seen only once. This chain connects TRBV7-3 to TRBJ2-5; TRBD1 aligns across 7 bases. V was clipped by 2 bases and J by 3 bases; unmatched bases: 6. The CDR3 is 15 residues long. The germline V gene has CDR1 SGHTA and CDR2 FQGTGA. Written as DNA, the CDR3 is TGTGCCAGCAGCTTACGAGCAGGGGGTGAAGAGACCCAGTACTTC. Translation gives CASSLRAGGEETQYF.

The V and J genes are TRBV19 and TRBJ2-1; D possibly corresponds to TRBD1 (5 bases). The V and J ends lost 3 bases and 8 bases respectively, with 14 bases between them. The CDR3 extends over 14 amino acids. Germline V CDR1 and CDR2: LNHDA, SQIVND (reference sequence). The CDR3 DNA reads TGTGCCAGTAGTATCCAGGGCCCTACGTATGAGCAGTTCTTC. This gives the protein CASSIQGPTYEQFF.

J is TRBJ1-2 and V is TRBV4-3; D remains ambiguous. The length of the CDR3 is 15 residues. The germline gives CDR1 LGHNA, CDR2 YSLEER. Trimming took 0 bases from V and 4 from J, leaving 12 bases between them. The CDR3 DNA sequence: TGCGCCAGCAGCCAAGATCTAGCATCTTCCTATGGCTACACCTTC. Its protein is CASSQDLASSYGYTF.

V is TRBV19 and J is TRBJ2-7; maybe TRBD2 (5 bases). Trimming took 7 bases from V and 0 from J, leaving 13 bases between them. The CDR3 totals 14 residues. Germline loops: CDR1 LNHDA, CDR2 SQIVND (reference sequence). CDR3 sequence reads: CASTYRADSYEQYF. CDR3 nucleotide sequence: TGTGCCAGTACCTATCGAGCGGACTCCTACGAGCAGTACTTC.